Given below is one TCR beta chain in context. Its antigen is still unknown. Base qualities are not at hand, and no much larger clone is one base apart. The source of the sample is a study of siplizumab effects on memory and regulatory T cells (dated by TCRdb to the late 2010s). Background for the entire study: The effect of the anti-CD2 antibody siplizumab on alloreactive T-cell subsets was examined in allogeneic mixed lymphocyte reactions constructed from human PBMCs.

The full study reports these points: Of the alloreactive CD4+ clones that could be mapped, the Treg-derived share averaged 68.8% with siplizumab compared with 25% to 30% in control reactions. Because sequences below about 10^-5 frequency were poorly captured, only a minor fraction of alloreactive clones could be mapped to unstimulated subsets. Whether proliferating Tregs from siplizumab cultures actually had suppressive function was not functionally confirmed. A naive or memory phenotype could not be assigned to roughly 75-97% of proliferating CD4+ or CD8+ clones. Greater diversity appeared to be present in unstimulated naive T cells than in memory T cells, and a substantial contribution to the alloresponse seemed to be made by naive cells. Siplizumab significantly reduced the cumulative frequency of alloreactive sequences traceable to unstimulated CD4+ memory T cells.

Library generation was performed with the immunoSEQ multiplex PCR assay. The deep sequencing platform assayed about 10^5 TCR templates per sample. Genomic DNA extracted from sorted T cells was the material used for TCRbeta CDR3 sequencing. Turning to the authors' computational methods: The R programming language was used for clonal analysis of TCRbeta CDR3 data. Alloreactive CD4+ and CD8+ clones were identified by comparing unstimulated samples to CFSE-low samples taken after the reaction. By matching sequences to the repertoires of sorted unstimulated Treg and non-Treg cells, each alloreactive CD4+ clone was assigned a regulatory or non-regulatory origin. Imported from immuneACCESS, the table was reduced by TCRdb to in-frame sequences with V and J called. These copies leave out some clones; in studies compared against another copy, an unresolved V gene accounts for under half, and the cause of the remainder is not known. Clone size and V and J calls were adopted from that table, with D and trimming inferred from the DNA. A total of tens of thousands of clones appear in this sample, less than 98% of them only once. The ten largest clones capture around 0.6% of the sample.

Unstimulated CD4+ memory cells were also sequenced in three donor pairs, together with CD4+ naive, CD8+ TEMRA, CD8+ naive and CD8+ effector memory subsets. Sorted unstimulated T cells and proliferating T cells recovered from mixed lymphocyte reactions underwent TCRbeta CDR3 sequencing. Fresh whole blood from nine to eleven HLA-typed healthy donors was used to isolate PBMCs. V is pruned by 4 bases and J by 4 bases, leaving 5 bases of the junction without a gene match. From the cysteine up to the phenylalanine, the CDR3 has a length of 14 residues. CDR3 DNA only is kept here, 42 bases in frame from base 1. The germline V gene provides CDR1 MDHEN and CDR2 SYDVKM.

The chain is made from TRBV28 and TRBJ2-3, and TRBD2 aligns with 7 junction nucleotides. Sequencing was carried out using naive CD4+ T cells sorted from blood. The cell subset or site label on this specimen signifies: unstimulated naive T cells. This TCR was sampled from a human donor in good health. CDR3 sequence: CASSSTGLADTQYF. The sequenced DNA is TGTGCCAGCAGTTCTACTGGACTAGCAGATACGCAGTATTTT.